This TCR beta chain was sequenced in a study of T-cell reconstitution after alpha-beta-depleted transplantation in children listed by TCRdb under 2016. Turning to the overall study: The study quantitatively tracked T-cell immune reconstitution after TCRalphabeta/CD19-depleted allogeneic hematopoietic cell transplantation in children using TCR repertoire profiling.

To prepare the library, PCR was applied. Sequencing was carried out with an Illumina HiSeq 2500. TCR libraries were prepared with molecular barcoding, using unique molecular identifiers to normalize TCRbeta repertoire quantification. In TCRdb, the public reads were trimmed at Q25 with fastp and aligned with MiXCR, with productive beta chains retained. Rows are unified per CDR3 protein, each entry keeping the most common DNA and genes. In all, the sample holds approximately 520,000 distinct CDR3 sequences, and roughly 10% of those were seen once. Around 13% of the sample belongs to the ten largest clones. What the research found in general, with its limitations: The apparently early recovery of alphabetaT-cell counts about two months after transplant reportedly depended on only several hundred rapidly expanded clones that came from non-depleted graft cells. In some patients, the high TCRbeta diversity seen at day 60 was put down to recipient T cells and intrathymic progenitors that had survived conditioning. Hyperexpanded clone frequencies declined over subsequent months; after one year, T-cell counts and TCRbeta diversity were mostly attributed to newly produced T cells.

What the treatment or condition label conveys for this sample: allogeneic hematopoietic cell transplantation with graft depleted of TCRalphabeta T cells and CD19 B cells. TCRalphabeta/CD19-depleted allogeneic hematopoietic cell grafts were given to the transplant recipients, all of whom were children. Turning to this clonotype: Which antigen it targets is not known. Per-base quality was not reported, and no clone a single base away is much larger than it.

Here the sequenced sample was PBMCs, mostly from graft donor cells, taken 180 days after TCRalphabeta/CD19-depleted stem cell transplant. This TCR came from a female patient aged 2-9 years who had a stem cell transplant for aplastic anemia, so the T cells may come from the graft donor.

The CDR3 here reads CASSGHRDGSNQPQHF. The sequenced DNA is TGTGCCAGCAGCGGACACCGGGACGGTAGCAATCAGCCCCAGCATTTT. The chain employs TRBV6-1 and TRBJ1-5, and TRBD1 may be the D gene, going by 5 matching bases. Its CDR3 holds 16 amino acids, cysteine through phenylalanine. CDR3 DNA is the only sequence kept; it has 48 bases, read in frame from the first base. The germline V gene provides CDR1 MNHNS and CDR2 SASEGT. Between the V and J ends, shortened by 6 bases and 0 bases respectively, the junction contains 15 bases.